A single sample is the source of the 17 T cell receptor beta chains below, sequenced in a study of cytomegalovirus exposure and HLA in healthy donors. 60 Vbeta and 13 Jbeta primers were used in PCR. Repertoires were generated with immunoSEQ multiplex PCR, while TCRdb's copy carries only in-frame clones and drops some. The repertoire holds about 120,000 clones, with around 66% as singletons. Input material: PBMCs. The receptor set was obtained from a young man in good health and CMV-seronegative.

The chain is built from TRBV29-1 and TRBJ2-3, with 7 positions matching TRBD1. V trimming: 5 bases; J trimming: 3 bases; junction bases outside the gene matches: 5. Per the germline V gene, CDR1 is SQVTM and CDR2 is ANQGSEA. The CDR3 has 13 residues. The CDR3 region has the DNA TGCAGCGTTCGGGGACAGACAACAGATACGCAGTATTTT. Amino acids: CSVRGQTTDTQYF.

The rearrangement joins TRBV15 to TRBJ1-5, with D maybe TRBD1 (6 bases). V lost 0 bases and J 7 bases, leaving 13 bases between the germline ends. This CDR3 spans 15 amino acids. Germline assignment: CDR1 LNHNV and CDR2 YYDKDF (reference sequence). CDR3 coding DNA: TGTGCCACCAGCAGAGATTATAGGGGACAACAGCCCCAGCATTTT. This translates into CATSRDYRGQQPQHF.

The chain recombines TRBV25-1 with TRBJ1-5; no clear D. Germline lookup yields CDR1 MGHDK and CDR2 SYGVNS. CDR3 length: 13 amino acids. Trimming stripped 2 bases from V and 11 bases from J, with 13 bases between. The CDR3 region is CASSEGYGRAQHF. The CDR3 DNA sequence: TGTGCCAGCAGTGAAGGTTACGGGAGGGCCCAGCATTTT.

This clone has more than one count but fewer than ten. This chain uses TRBV28 with TRBJ2-3, with TRBD1 matching over 7 bases. V gave up 5 bases and J gave up 1 base; unmatched junction bases: 12. CDR1 and CDR2 (germline): MDHEN, SYDVKM. CDR3 size: 17 residues. The CDR3 nucleotides read TGTGCCAGCAGTGGTACCGACAGGGTGTCTGGCACAGATACGCAGTATTTT. It encodes CASSGTDRVSGTDTQYF.

The chain links TRBV30 to TRBJ1-2; D gene unclear. Trimming took off 3 bases at V and 6 bases at J, with 5 bases between the two ends. Germline V gene lookup returns CDR1 GTSNPN and CDR2 SVGIG (reference sequence). The CDR3 length is 10 residues. CDR3 sequence: CAWSGDGYTF. CDR3 bases: TGTGCCTGGAGCGGAGATGGCTACACCTTC. The whole variable domain, remainder taken from reference TRBV30 and TRBJ1-2, is SQTIHQWPATLVQPVGSPLSLECTVEGTSNPNLYWYRQAAGRGLQLLFYSVGIGQISSEVPQNLSASRPQDRQFILSSKKLLLSDSGFYLCAWSGDGYTFGSGTRLTVV.

The V gene is TRBV7-2, the J gene TRBJ2-3, with a weak D call TRBD2 (5 bases). Between the trimmed V and J ends, which lost 1 base and 2 bases, there was a span of 10 bases. CDR3 length: 15 amino acids. The V gene's germline CDR1 is SGHTA and CDR2 FQGNSA. The CDR3 coding sequence is TGTGCCAGCAGCTTAGAAAGGAGGACCACAGATACGCAGTATTTT. Protein product: CASSLERRTTDTQYF.

The chain combines TRBV10-3 with TRBJ2-1, with 7 bases fitting TRBD2. The trim removed 4 bases at V and 5 bases at J, leaving 8 bases unmatched. The CDR3 totals 15 residues. Per the germline V gene, CDR1 is ENHRY and CDR2 is SYGVKD. DNA for the CDR3: TGTGCCATCAGTGGCGGCCTAGCGGACAACAATGAGCAGTTCTTC. This gives the protein CAISGGLADNNEQFF.

The J gene is TRBJ2-6, the V gene TRBV18; D remains ambiguous. V was clipped by 3 bases and J by 0 bases, with 3 bases between them. The CDR3 covers 14 residues. The germline V gene has CDR1 KGHSH and CDR2 LQKENI. The CDR3 spells CASSPFSGANVLTF. In DNA form, the CDR3 reads TGTGCCAGCTCACCCTTCTCTGGGGCCAACGTCCTGACTTTC. The full variable domain, with the rest looked up from reference TRBV18 and TRBJ2-6, is NAGVMQNPRHLVRRRGQEARLRCSPMKGHSHVYWYRQLPEEGLKFMVYLQKENIIDESGMPKERFSAEFPKEGPSILRIQQVVRGDSAAYFCASSPFSGANVLTFGAGSRLTVL.

The chain is built from TRBV2 and TRBJ2-7; 10 bases line up with TRBD2. The ends lost 9 bases at V and 2 bases at J; junction bases unmatched: 7. In germline, CDR1 is SNHLY, CDR2 FYNNEI. CDR3 length: 14 amino acids. The CDR3 loop is CASSPGLAPYEQYF. The CDR3, as DNA: TGTGCCAGTTCACCGGGACTAGCGCCCTACGAGCAGTACTTC.

For the CDR3, the DNA is TGTGCCAGCTCACGTCCTGAGACAGACTATGGCTACACCTTC. Translated: CASSRPETDYGYTF. V gene TRBV18 combines with J gene TRBJ1-2; D is perhaps TRBD1 (5 bases). Trimming took off 4 bases at V and 3 bases at J, with 12 bases between the two ends. CDR1 KGHSH and CDR2 LQKENI come from the germline V gene. The CDR3 sequence is 14 residues long.

The chain links TRBV15 to TRBJ2-1, with 14 bases that match TRBD2. The CDR3 contains 15 residues. Germline V gives CDR1 LNHNV, CDR2 YYDKDF (reference sequence). V lost 4 bases and J lost 8; bases outside the gene matches: 4. In DNA form, the CDR3 reads TGTGCCACCAGCAAGACTAGCGGGGGGGCATATGAGCAGTTCTTC. It encodes CATSKTSGGAYEQFF.

The V call is TRBV20-1, the J call TRBJ2-7, with D maybe TRBD2 (6 bases). CDR1 DFQATT and CDR2 SNEGSKA come from the germline V gene (reference sequence). Trimming removed 5 bases from V and 5 bases from J, with 10 bases in between. The CDR3 is made up of 11 amino acids. The CDR3 sequence is CSAPTSNEQYF. In DNA form, the CDR3 reads TGCAGTGCTCCCACTAGCAACGAGCAGTACTTC.

This chain uses TRBV10-3 with TRBJ1-4; TRBD1 is a possible D gene (6 bases). Germline values: CDR1 ENHRY, CDR2 SYGVKD. V lost 10 bases to trimming and J lost 6 bases, with 21 bases between them. The CDR3 sequence is 15 residues long. The CDR3 reads CATLQGRRGDEKLFF. The CDR3 bases are TGTGCCACACTACAGGGACGAAGGGGCGATGAAAAACTGTTTTTT.

In this sample, this clone turned up once. J is TRBJ1-1 and V is TRBV4-1; maybe TRBD1 (5 bases). V lost 5 bases, J lost 1 base, and 11 bases lay in between. CDR3 length: 14 amino acids. Germline CDR1 MGHRA, CDR2 YSYEKL. The CDR3 sequence is CASSYPGGNTEAFF. In DNA form, the CDR3 reads TGCGCCAGCAGCTACCCCGGGGGGAACACTGAAGCTTTCTTT.

This chain uses TRBV27 with TRBJ2-7; no clear D gene. The CDR3 spans 11 residues. Looked up from germline, CDR1 is MNHEY and CDR2 is SMNVEV (reference sequence). Trimming took off 6 bases at V and 9 bases at J, with 12 bases between the two ends. The CDR3 here is CASSHPVGQYF. The CDR3 region has the DNA TGTGCCAGCAGCCACCCGGTTGGGCAGTACTTC.

V gene TRBV7-3 combines with J gene TRBJ2-5; 8 bases are shared with TRBD1. The CDR3 runs to 14 residues. Trimming took 5 bases from V and 5 from J; bases not matched to a gene: 7. Per the germline V gene, CDR1 is SGHTA and CDR2 is FQGTGA. CDR3 protein: CASSPAGGWETQYF. The CDR3 nucleotides are TGTGCCAGCAGCCCCGCAGGGGGCTGGGAGACCCAGTACTTC.

The J gene is TRBJ1-5, the V gene TRBV15; maybe TRBD1 (6 bases). The CDR3 sequence is 14 residues long. Deletions cut 3 bases from V and 1 base from J, with 7 bases between. Germline CDR1 and CDR2: LNHNV and YYDKDF (reference sequence). In DNA, the CDR3 is TGTGCCACCAGCAGCGGACAGAGCAATCAGCCCCAGCATTTT. It encodes CATSSGQSNQPQHF.